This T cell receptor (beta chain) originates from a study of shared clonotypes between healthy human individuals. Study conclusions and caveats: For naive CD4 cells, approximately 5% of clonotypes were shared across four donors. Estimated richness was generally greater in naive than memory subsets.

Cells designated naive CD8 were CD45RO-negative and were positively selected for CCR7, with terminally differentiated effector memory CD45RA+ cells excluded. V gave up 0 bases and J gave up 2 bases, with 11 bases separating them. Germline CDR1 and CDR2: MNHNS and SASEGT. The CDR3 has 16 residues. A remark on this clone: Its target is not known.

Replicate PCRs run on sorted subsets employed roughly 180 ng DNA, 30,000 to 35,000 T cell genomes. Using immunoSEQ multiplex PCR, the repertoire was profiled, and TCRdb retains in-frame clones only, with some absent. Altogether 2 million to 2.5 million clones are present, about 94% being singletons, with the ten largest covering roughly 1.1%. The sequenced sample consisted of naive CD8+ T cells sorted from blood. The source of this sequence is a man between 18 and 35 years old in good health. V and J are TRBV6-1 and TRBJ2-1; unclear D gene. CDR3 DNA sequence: TGTGCCAGCAGTGAAGCTTGGACGGAGCCCTACAATGAGCAGTTCTTC. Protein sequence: CASSEAWTEPYNEQFF.